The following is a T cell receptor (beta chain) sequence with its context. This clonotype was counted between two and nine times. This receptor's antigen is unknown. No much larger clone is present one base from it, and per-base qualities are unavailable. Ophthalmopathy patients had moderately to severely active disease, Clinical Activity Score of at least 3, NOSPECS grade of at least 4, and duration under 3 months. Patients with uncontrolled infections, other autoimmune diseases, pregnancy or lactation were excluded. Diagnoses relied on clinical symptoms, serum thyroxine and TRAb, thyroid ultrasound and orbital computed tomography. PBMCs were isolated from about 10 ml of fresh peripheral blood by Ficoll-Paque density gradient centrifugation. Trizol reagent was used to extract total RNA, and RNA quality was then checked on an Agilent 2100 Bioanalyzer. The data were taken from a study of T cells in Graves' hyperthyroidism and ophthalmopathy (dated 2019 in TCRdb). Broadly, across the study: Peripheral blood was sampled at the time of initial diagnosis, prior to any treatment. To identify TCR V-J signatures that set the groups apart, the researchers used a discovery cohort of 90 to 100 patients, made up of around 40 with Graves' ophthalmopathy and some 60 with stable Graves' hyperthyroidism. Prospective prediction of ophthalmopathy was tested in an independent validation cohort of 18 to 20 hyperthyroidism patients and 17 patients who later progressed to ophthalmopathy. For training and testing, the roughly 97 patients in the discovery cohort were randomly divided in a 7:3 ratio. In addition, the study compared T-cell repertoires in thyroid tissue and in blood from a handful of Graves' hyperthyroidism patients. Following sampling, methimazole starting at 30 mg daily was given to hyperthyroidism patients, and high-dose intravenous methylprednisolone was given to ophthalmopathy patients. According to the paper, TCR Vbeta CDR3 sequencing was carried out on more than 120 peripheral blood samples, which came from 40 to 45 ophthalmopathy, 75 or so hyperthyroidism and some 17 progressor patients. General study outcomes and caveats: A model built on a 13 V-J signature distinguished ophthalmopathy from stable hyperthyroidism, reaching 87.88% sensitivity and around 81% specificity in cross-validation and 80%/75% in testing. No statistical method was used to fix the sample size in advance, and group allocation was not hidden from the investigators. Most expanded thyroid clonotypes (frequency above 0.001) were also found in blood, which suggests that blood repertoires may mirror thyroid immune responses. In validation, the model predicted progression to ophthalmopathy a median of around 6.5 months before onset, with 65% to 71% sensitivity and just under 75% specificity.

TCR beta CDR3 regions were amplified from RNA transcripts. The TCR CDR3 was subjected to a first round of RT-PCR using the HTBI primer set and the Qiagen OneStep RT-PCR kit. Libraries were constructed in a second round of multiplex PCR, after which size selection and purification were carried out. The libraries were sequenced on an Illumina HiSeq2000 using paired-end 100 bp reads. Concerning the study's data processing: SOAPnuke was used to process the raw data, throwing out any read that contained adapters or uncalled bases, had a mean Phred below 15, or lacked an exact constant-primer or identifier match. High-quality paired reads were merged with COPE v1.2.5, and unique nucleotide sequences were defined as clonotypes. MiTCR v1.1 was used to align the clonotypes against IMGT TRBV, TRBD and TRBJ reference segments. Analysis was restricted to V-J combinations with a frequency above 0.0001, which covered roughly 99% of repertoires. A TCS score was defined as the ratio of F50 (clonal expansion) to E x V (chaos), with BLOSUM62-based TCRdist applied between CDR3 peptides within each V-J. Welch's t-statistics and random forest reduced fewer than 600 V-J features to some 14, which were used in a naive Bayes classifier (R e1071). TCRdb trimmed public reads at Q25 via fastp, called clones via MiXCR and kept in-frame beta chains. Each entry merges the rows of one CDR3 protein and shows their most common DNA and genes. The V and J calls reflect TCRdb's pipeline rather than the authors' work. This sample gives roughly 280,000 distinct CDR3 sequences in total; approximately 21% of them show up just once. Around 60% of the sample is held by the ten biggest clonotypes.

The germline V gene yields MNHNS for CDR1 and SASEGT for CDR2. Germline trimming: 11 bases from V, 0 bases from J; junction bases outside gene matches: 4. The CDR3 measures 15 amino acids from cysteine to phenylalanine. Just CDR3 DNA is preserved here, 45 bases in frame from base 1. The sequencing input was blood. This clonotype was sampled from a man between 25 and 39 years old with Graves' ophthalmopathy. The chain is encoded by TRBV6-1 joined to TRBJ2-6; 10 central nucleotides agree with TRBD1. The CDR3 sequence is CAVRQGASGANVLTF. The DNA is TGTGCCGTCCGACAGGGGGCCTCTGGGGCCAACGTCCTGACTTTC.